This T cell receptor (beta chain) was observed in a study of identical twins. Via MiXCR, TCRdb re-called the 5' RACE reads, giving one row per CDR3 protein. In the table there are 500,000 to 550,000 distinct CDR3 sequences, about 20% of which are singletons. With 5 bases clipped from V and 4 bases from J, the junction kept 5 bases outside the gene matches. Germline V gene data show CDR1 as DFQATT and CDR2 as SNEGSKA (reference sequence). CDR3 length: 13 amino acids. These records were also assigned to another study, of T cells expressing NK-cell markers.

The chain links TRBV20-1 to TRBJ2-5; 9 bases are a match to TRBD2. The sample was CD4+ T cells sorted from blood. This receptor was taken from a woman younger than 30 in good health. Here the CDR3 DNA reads TGCAGTGCTTCAATAGCGGGGGCAGAGACCCAGTACTTC. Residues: CSASIAGAETQYF.